The 17 T cell receptor beta chains listed next were all sequenced from one sample in a study of T cell responses to AZD1222 COVID-19 vaccine (dated by TCRdb to 2020 to 2023). According to the study, the label for this sample's time point signals: baseline before first vaccination. Preparation of the library involved the immunoSEQ multiplex PCR assay. TCRdb limited this immuneACCESS table to in-frame rearrangements with V and J called. A share of clones is missing; checked studies link under half to unresolved V genes, and the rest is unexplained. The sample table shows under 200,000 clones, and 85% to 95% are seen once. The ten largest clones take up 3.5% to 4.5% of the sample. The sequencing here drew on peripheral blood, taken on day 0 of AZD1222 vaccination. Receptors originate from an adult in good health.

The V gene is TRBV5-6, the J gene TRBJ1-5; no definite D call. Trimming took 0 bases from V and 0 from J, leaving 7 bases between them. In germline, CDR1 is SGHDT, CDR2 YYEEEE. The CDR3 covers 15 residues. The CDR3 region has the DNA TGTGCCAGCAGCTTGGGAGGCGTTAGCAATCAGCCCCAGCATTTT. Translating it yields CASSLGGVSNQPQHF.

The chain couples TRBV27 to TRBJ1-2, with TRBD1 as a possible D gene (5 bases). This CDR3 spans 14 amino acids. Germline V gene data show CDR1 as MNHEY and CDR2 as SMNVEV (reference sequence). Between the trimmed V and J ends, which lost 3 bases and 3 bases, there was a span of 11 bases. In DNA form, the CDR3 reads TGTGCCAGCAGTTTTGACGGGACGGACTATGGCTACACCTTC. Its translation is CASSFDGTDYGYTF.

The chain couples TRBV5-1 to TRBJ1-1; D may be TRBD1 (6 bases). The CDR3 contains 15 residues. Trimming cost V 2 bases and J 0 bases, with 11 bases left between them. Germline V gene data show CDR1 as SGHRS and CDR2 as YFSETQ. CDR3 in amino acids: CASSFSGTMNTEAFF. The CDR3 DNA follows: TGCGCCAGCAGCTTTTCCGGGACAATGAACACTGAAGCTTTCTTT. The full variable domain, rest sourced from reference TRBV5-1 and TRBJ1-1, is KAGVTQTPRYLIKTRGQQVTLSCSPISGHRSVSWYQQTPGQGLQFLFEYFSETQRNKGNFPGRFSGRQFSNSRSEMNVSTLELGDSALYLCASSFSGTMNTEAFFGQGTRLTVV.

This clone was detected only once. The chain couples TRBV4-1 to TRBJ1-1; 9 nucleotides agree with TRBD1. V dropped 1 base and J dropped 5; count of bases not matched to a gene: 5. Looked up from germline, CDR1 is MGHRA and CDR2 is YSYEKL. The CDR3 loop spans 15 amino acids. The CDR3 loop reads CASSQAGTGKTEAFF. The CDR3 coding sequence is TGCGCCAGCAGCCAAGCTGGGACAGGGAAAACTGAAGCTTTCTTT.

The chain employs TRBV5-1 and TRBJ1-1, with D perhaps matching TRBD1 (6 bases). V lost 5 bases and J lost 4, with 12 bases in between. Germline V gene data show CDR1 as SGHRS and CDR2 as YFSETQ. The CDR3 has 13 amino acids. In DNA form, the CDR3 reads TGCGCCAGCAGGCTTACAGGGATCACTGAAGCTTTCTTT. This encodes CASRLTGITEAFF.

The rearrangement uses TRBV12-3 or TRBV12-4 and TRBJ2-1, with D uncertain. V shed 7 bases and J shed 9 bases, with 16 bases lying between them. The CDR3 covers 13 residues. CDR3 DNA: TGTGCCAGCAACCGTCTACTTGGGTCTGAGCAGTTCTTC. Its protein is CASNRLLGSEQFF.

J is TRBJ1-1 and V is TRBV19, with unresolved D. The ends were cut back, 5 bases at V and 3 bases at J, with 7 bases in the middle. Per the germline V gene, CDR1 is LNHDA and CDR2 is SQIVND (reference sequence). The CDR3 is made up of 12 amino acids. The CDR3: CASSQGYTEAFF. The CDR3 DNA is TGTGCCAGTAGTCAAGGGTACACTGAAGCTTTCTTT.

The CDR3 DNA reads as TGTGCCACCTATTCCCTAAAGGCGGGAGGTCATACGCAGTATTTT. Its protein product is CATYSLKAGGHTQYF. This chain uses TRBV6-5 with TRBJ2-3; 8 bases map to TRBD2. CDR3 length equals 15 residues. The V gene's germline CDR1 is MNHEY and CDR2 SVGAGI. The V segment lost 10 bases and the J segment 7 bases; nucleotides outside the gene matches: 16.

This clone is a singleton in its sample. The gene calls are TRBV12-5 and TRBJ1-5, with 9 positions matching TRBD1. V trimming: 7 bases; J trimming: 1 base; junction bases outside the gene matches: 5. The CDR3 is 15 residues long. Per the germline V gene, CDR1 is LGHNT and CDR2 is FRNRAP. The CDR3 loop is CASALQGASNQPQHF. CDR3 DNA: TGTGCTAGTGCCCTACAGGGGGCGAGCAATCAGCCCCAGCATTTT.

This rearrangement joins TRBV13 to TRBJ1-1; 7 bases agree with TRBD1. The CDR3 spans 15 residues. Germline lookup yields CDR1 PRHDT and CDR2 FYEKMQ (reference sequence). The V and J ends lost 0 bases and 4 bases, in that order; junction bases with no gene match: 5. Here the CDR3 DNA reads TGTGCCAGCAGCTTAGGACAGGGGTCGGGCACTGAAGCTTTCTTT. Its protein is CASSLGQGSGTEAFF. The entire variable domain, with the rest obtained from reference TRBV13 and TRBJ1-1, is as follows: AAGVIQSPRHLIKEKRETATLKCYPIPRHDTVYWYQQGPGQDPQFLISFYEKMQSDKGSIPDRFSAQQFSDYHSELNMSSLELGDSALYFCASSLGQGSGTEAFFGQGTRLTVV.

The rearrangement links TRBV7-9 to TRBJ2-7, with D perhaps matching TRBD2 (6 bases). The CDR3 length is 15 residues. Trimming removed 5 bases at V and 2 bases at J, with 16 bases between. The V gene's germline CDR1 is SEHNR and CDR2 FQNEAQ (reference sequence). CDR3 residues: CASSPGEPRTYEQYF. In DNA form, the CDR3 reads TGTGCCAGCAGCCCGGGAGAGCCCCGAACCTACGAGCAGTACTTC.

The chain carries TRBV20-1 and TRBJ1-5; D might be TRBD1 (5 bases). The germline CDR1 and CDR2 sequences are DFQATT and SNEGSKA (reference sequence). The CDR3 length is 14 residues. Trimming shortened V by 3 bases and J by 5 bases, and 14 bases separated the two germline ends. CDR3 loop: CSASGDGGYQPQHF. DNA of the CDR3: TGCAGTGCTAGTGGGGACGGAGGGTATCAGCCCCAGCATTTT.

This chain joins TRBV18 and TRBJ1-6; unclear D gene. The germline V gene encodes CDR1 KGHSH and CDR2 LQKENI. The CDR3 consists of 14 residues. Deletions cut 3 bases from V and 9 bases from J, with 12 bases between. The chain's CDR3 is CASSPPFSGSPLHF. DNA for the CDR3: TGTGCCAGCTCACCCCCGTTTTCCGGTTCACCCCTCCACTTT.

The CDR3 loop is CASSDGGRGGYTF. The CDR3 DNA follows: TGTGCCAGCAGTGACGGGGGCCGGGGTGGCTACACCTTC. The chain is built from TRBV2 and TRBJ1-2; TRBD1 is a possible D gene (6 bases). CDR3 length: 13 amino acids. V lost 3 bases to trimming and J lost 7 bases, with 12 bases between them. CDR1 is SNHLY, CDR2 FYNNEI, per germline.

CDR3 amino acids: CASSLPGLAGFTDTQYF. CDR3 bases: TGCGCCAGCAGCCTCCCAGGACTAGCGGGTTTCACAGATACGCAGTATTTT. The chain uses TRBV4-1 and TRBJ2-3; the match to TRBD2 covers 11 bases. The germline V gene has CDR1 MGHRA and CDR2 YSYEKL. This CDR3 is built from 17 residues. The V segment lost 4 bases and the J segment 2 bases; nucleotides outside the gene matches: 8.

The chain uses TRBV9 and TRBJ2-3; no definite D call. This CDR3 spans 17 amino acids. Germline CDR1 SGDLS, CDR2 YYNGEE. V lost 0 bases and J 2 bases, leaving 16 bases between the germline ends. The CDR3: CASSVGRRPPLTDTQYF. In nucleotides, the CDR3 is TGTGCCAGCAGCGTAGGCAGGCGACCCCCCCTCACAGATACGCAGTATTTT.

CDR3 sequence: CASSTRTGVRGETQYF. The CDR3 DNA sequence: TGTGCCAGCAGCACCAGGACAGGGGTCCGGGGGGAGACCCAGTACTTC. The chain joins TRBV5-5 to TRBJ2-5; 9 bases line up with TRBD1. This CDR3 has 16 amino acids. Germline loops: CDR1 SGHKS, CDR2 YYEKEE (reference sequence). V shed 4 bases, J shed 5 bases, and the junction held 12 bases outside the gene matches.